These T cell receptor beta chains were read from a single sample in a study of identical twins. TCRdb re-analysed the 5' RACE reads in MiXCR, keeping a single row per CDR3 protein. The sample shows about 200,000 distinct CDR3 sequences, less than 8% of them seen only once. The data were also submitted as part of a second study, on yellow fever vaccine responses in identical twins.

Input material: memory (CD45RO+) T cells sorted from blood. The receptors shown here come from a woman younger than 35 in good health. Each CDR3 is given with its conserved first and last residue. The D gene is left open where the match is weak. Not every row has a clone size; where given, it reads once, few, many or a size class.

d_gene	v_gene	j_gene	abundance	CDR3aa	CDR3nt
TRBD2	TRBV10-3	TRBJ2-3	many	CAISESTLASGRSDTQYF	TGTGCCATCAGTGAGTCGACTCTGGCTAGCGGGAGATCCGATACGCAGTATTTT
TRBD1	TRBV24-1	TRBJ2-1	NA	CATSDSLTGGSYNEQFF	TGTGCCACCAGTGATTCCCTGACAGGGGGCTCCTACAATGAGCAGTTCTTC
NA	TRBV6-5	TRBJ2-5	NA	CASSYRDLGETQYF	TGTGCCAGCAGTTACCGGGACCTGGGCGAGACCCAGTACTTC
NA	TRBV14	TRBJ2-2	NA	CASSARSGYTNTGELFF	TGTGCCAGCAGCGCACGTTCAGGGTATACGAACACCGGGGAGCTGTTTTTT
NA	TRBV12-3/TRBV12-4	TRBJ2-7	few	CASSLGGLLAYEQYF	TGTGCCAGCAGTTTAGGGGGACTTCTAGCCTACGAGCAGTACTTC
NA	TRBV6-1	TRBJ2-2	few	CASSVTGTTGELFF	TGTGCCAGCAGTGTGACAGGGACTACCGGGGAGCTGTTTTTT
NA	TRBV12-3/TRBV12-4	TRBJ1-1	NA	CASGRVGPMNTEAFF	TGTGCCAGCGGCCGCGTCGGCCCAATGAACACTGAAGCTTTCTTT
TRBD2	TRBV5-1	TRBJ2-3	few	CASSPQSGGSTDTQYF	TGCGCCAGCAGCCCTCAAAGCGGGGGTAGCACAGATACGCAGTATTTT
NA	TRBV4-2	TRBJ2-3	many	CASSQGLNGWDTQYF	TGTGCCAGCAGCCAAGGACTAAATGGTTGGGATACGCAGTATTTT
TRBD2	TRBV5-1	TRBJ2-1	NA	CASSLRTSGALSSYNEQFF	TGCGCCAGCAGCTTGAGGACTAGCGGGGCCCTAAGCTCCTACAATGAGCAGTTCTTC
NA	TRBV7-2	TRBJ2-1	many	CASSHPRGMNNEQFF	TGTGCCAGCAGCCATCCTAGGGGGATGAACAATGAGCAGTTCTTC
NA	TRBV20-1	TRBJ2-7	few	CSANYLTNYEQYF	TGCAGTGCTAATTACCTTACGAACTACGAGCAGTACTTC
TRBD2	TRBV20-1	TRBJ2-7	NA	CSANWLAVSSYEQYF	TGCAGTGCTAATTGGCTAGCGGTGAGCTCCTACGAGCAGTACTTC
TRBD2	TRBV12-3/TRBV12-4	TRBJ2-1	few	CASSLGLAGAVGFF	TGTGCCAGCAGTTTAGGGCTAGCGGGAGCGGTGGGGTTCTTC
NA	TRBV5-1	TRBJ2-1	few	CASSSDSSSYNEQFF	TGCGCCAGCAGCTCAGACAGTAGCTCCTACAATGAGCAGTTCTTC
NA	TRBV20-1	TRBJ1-1	many	CSARDVQGGAEAFF	TGCAGTGCTAGAGATGTCCAGGGAGGAGCTGAAGCTTTCTTT
NA	TRBV18	TRBJ2-7	few	CASSPLTPDTYEQYF	TGTGCCAGCTCACCACTCACACCGGATACCTACGAGCAGTACTTC
TRBD1	TRBV5-1	TRBJ2-3	few	CASSLNRGDTQYF	TGCGCCAGCAGCTTGAACAGGGGAGATACGCAGTATTTT
TRBD1	TRBV20-1	TRBJ2-7	NA	CSASNTLRTGPLSYEQYF	TGCAGTGCTAGCAATACACTCCGGACAGGGCCCCTCTCCTACGAGCAGTACTTC
NA	TRBV16	TRBJ2-4	NA	CASSQPTTIQYF	TGTGCCAGCAGCCAACCGACTACCATTCAGTACTTC
TRBD1	TRBV5-4	TRBJ2-6	NA	CASSGGTGKGSGANVLTF	TGTGCCAGCAGCGGCGGGACAGGGAAAGGTTCAGGGGCCAACGTCCTGACTTTC
NA	TRBV11-2	TRBJ2-3	few	CASSLEGPLESTDTQYF	TGTGCCAGCAGCTTAGAGGGGCCACTTGAAAGCACAGATACGCAGTATTTT
NA	TRBV30	TRBJ2-1	few	CAGDRSSYNEQFF	TGTGCCGGGGACCGGAGCTCCTACAATGAGCAGTTCTTC